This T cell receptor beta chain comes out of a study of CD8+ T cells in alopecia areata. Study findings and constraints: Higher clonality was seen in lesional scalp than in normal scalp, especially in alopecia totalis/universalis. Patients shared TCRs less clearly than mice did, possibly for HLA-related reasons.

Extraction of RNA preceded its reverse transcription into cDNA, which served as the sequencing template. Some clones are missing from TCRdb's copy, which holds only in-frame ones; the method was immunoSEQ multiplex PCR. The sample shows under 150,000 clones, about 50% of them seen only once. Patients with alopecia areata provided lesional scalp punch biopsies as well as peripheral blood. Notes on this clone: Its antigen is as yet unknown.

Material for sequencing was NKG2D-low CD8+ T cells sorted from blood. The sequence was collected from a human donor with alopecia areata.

The CDR3 DNA reads TGTGCCAGCAGTCTAAACGCAATTGAGCAGTTCTTC. Translation: CASSLNAIEQFF. The rearrangement uses TRBV28 and TRBJ2-1; D unresolved. Trimming took 5 bases from V and 9 from J, leaving 11 bases between them. The CDR3 has 12 residues. Germline V gene sequence: CDR1 MDHEN, CDR2 SYDVKM.